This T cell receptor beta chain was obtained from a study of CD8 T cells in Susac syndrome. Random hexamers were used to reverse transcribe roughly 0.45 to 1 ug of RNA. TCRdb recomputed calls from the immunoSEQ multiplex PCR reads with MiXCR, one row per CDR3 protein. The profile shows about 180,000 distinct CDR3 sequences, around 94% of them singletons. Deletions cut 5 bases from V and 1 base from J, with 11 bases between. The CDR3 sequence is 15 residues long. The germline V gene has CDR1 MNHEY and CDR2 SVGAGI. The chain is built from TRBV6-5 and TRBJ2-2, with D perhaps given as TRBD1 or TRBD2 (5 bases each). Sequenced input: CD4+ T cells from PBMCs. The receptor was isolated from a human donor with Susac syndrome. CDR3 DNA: TGTGCCAGCAGTCTACGGGACCTGAACACCGGGGAGCTGTTTTTT. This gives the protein CASSLRDLNTGELFF.